This TCR beta chain comes out of a study of cytomegalovirus exposure and HLA in healthy donors. Study-level information: The same platform was used for the roughly 120 validation repertoires and the 600 to 850 first-cohort repertoires, a later analysis reported.

Overall study findings and caveats: Some public TCRs appeared in many individuals, while most sequences were rare. Subsequent analysis found a tendency for first-cohort TCR clusters to co-occur within the 120 or so validation repertoires. The authors listed 180 or so TCR beta chains as cytomegalovirus-associated.

Trimming cost V 5 bases and J 5 bases; bases outside gene matches: 2. The CDR3 runs to 12 residues. Germline V gene data show CDR1 as SGHTA and CDR2 as FQGNSA. Regarding this clone: Its target is not known.

The data were produced by immunoSEQ multiplex PCR, yet TCRdb's version contains in-frame clones alone and is incomplete. The sample includes fewer than 200,000 clones, 96% of them seen just once. The chain is built from TRBV7-2 and TRBJ1-2, with 7 positions matching TRBD1. The sequenced sample was PBMCs. The TCR was taken from a woman younger than 35 in good health and CMV-seronegative. For the CDR3, the DNA is TGTGCCAGCAGCATGGGACAGTATGGCTACACCTTC. Its translation: CASSMGQYGYTF.